The 16 T cell receptor beta chains below come from one sample, sequenced in a study of cytomegalovirus exposure and HLA in healthy donors. The study ran its PCR with 60 Vbeta and 13 Jbeta primers. Profiled with immunoSEQ multiplex PCR; TCRdb holds only in-frame clones, not every one. The table records 120,000 or so clones, 79% of them present only once. Sequencing was done on a sample of PBMCs. The receptor source for this set is a young man in good health and CMV-seronegative.

The CDR3 region is CASSGLAGVPDTQYF. The CDR3 region has the DNA TGTGCCAGCAGCGGACTAGCGGGAGTTCCAGATACGCAGTATTTT. This chain links TRBV28 with TRBJ2-3; 13 positions agree with TRBD2. Germline trimming cut 6 bases from V and 4 bases from J; bases unmatched to any gene: 4. Germline CDR1 MDHEN, CDR2 SYDVKM. This CDR3 contains 15 residues.

The chain employs TRBV20-1 and TRBJ1-1; 7 bases agree with TRBD1. Germline V lookup: CDR1 DFQATT, CDR2 SNEGSKA (reference sequence). This CDR3 region has 11 residues. Trimming at V came to 6 bases and at J to 8 bases, leaving 6 bases not matched to a gene. CDR3 sequence reads: CSAYPQGEAFF. The CDR3 nucleotides read TGCAGTGCGTACCCACAGGGGGAAGCTTTCTTT.

This chain links TRBV10-3 with TRBJ2-3; 10 nucleotides align to TRBD2. Losses at the gene ends were 4 bases for V and 12 bases for J; bases not matched to a gene: 16. The CDR3 is 16 amino acids. The germline CDR1 and CDR2 sequences are ENHRY and SYGVKD. The CDR3 bases are TGTGCCATCAGTGTACAAGCTAGCGGGAGTGAGTATATACAGTATTTT. Encoded protein: CAISVQASGSEYIQYF.

The genes are TRBV21-1 and TRBJ1-3; the D segment call TRBD1 is taken from the table without a DNA check. TRBV21-1 is shown as a pseudogene. CDR3 length: 17 amino acids. The CDR3 here is CASGPGQVVRSGNTIYF. In DNA form, the CDR3 reads TGTGCCAGCGGACCGGGACAAGTCGTTCGCTCTGGAAACACCATATATTTT.

The chain employs TRBV11-2 and TRBJ1-4; 11 bases fit TRBD1. The CDR3 covers 15 residues. Germline-derived CDR1 and CDR2 are SGHAT and FQNNGV. Unmatched junction bases numbered 5, after V lost 5 bases and J lost 6 bases. The DNA of the CDR3 is TGTGCCAGCAGCCGGGGGGACAGGGGGGATGAAAAACTGTTTTTT. As protein: CASSRGDRGDEKLFF. The full variable domain, its missing parts supplied by reference TRBV11-2 and TRBJ1-4, is EAGVAQSPRYKIIEKRQSVAFWCNPISGHATLYWYQQILGQGPKLLIQFQNNGVVDDSQLPKDRFSAERLKGVDSTLKIQPAKLEDSAVYLCASSRGDRGDEKLFFGSGTQLSVL.

The V gene is TRBV5-1, the J gene TRBJ2-7; 9 bases line up with TRBD2. CDR1 is SGHRS and CDR2 is YFSETQ in the germline V gene. CDR3 length: 19 amino acids. Trimming cost V 0 bases and J 3 bases; bases outside gene matches: 16. The CDR3 nucleotides read TGCGCCAGCAGCTTGGAGGGAACAGGGCGAGCTAGCGGGAACTACGAGCAGTACTTC. It encodes CASSLEGTGRASGNYEQYF.

This clone was seen only a few times. The chain links TRBV6-1 to TRBJ1-2; 7 nucleotides match TRBD1. The junction had 8 bases not matched to a gene; V was cut back by 5 bases and J by 2 bases. Germline CDR1 is MNHNS and CDR2 is SASEGT. The CDR3 is made up of 15 amino acids. CDR3 sequence: CASSSGQDQNYGYTF. Written as DNA, the CDR3 is TGTGCCAGCAGTAGTGGACAGGATCAGAACTATGGCTACACCTTC.

In its sample, this clone was seen once. The gene calls are TRBV5-4 and TRBJ2-7, with D unresolved. The CDR3 totals 14 residues. The germline V gene has CDR1 SGHNT and CDR2 YYREEE (reference sequence). V was shortened by 2 bases and J by 2 bases, with 11 bases between the two germline ends. CDR3 bases: TGTGCCAGCAGCTTCGAGGCCCTAACCTACGAGCAGTACTTC. Translation gives CASSFEALTYEQYF.

The CDR3 here is CASSPLSYTDTQYF. The DNA for the CDR3 is TGTGCCAGCAGTCCCTTATCCTACACAGATACGCAGTATTTT. The J gene is TRBJ2-3, the V gene TRBV27; the D is unclear. The ends were cut back, 5 bases at V and 2 bases at J, with 11 bases in the middle. The CDR3 contains 14 residues. Germline V gene data show CDR1 as MNHEY and CDR2 as SMNVEV (reference sequence).

This rearrangement joins TRBV5-6 to TRBJ2-7; 10 bases agree with TRBD2. Trimming removed 1 base from V and 6 bases from J; junction bases left unmatched: 7. Germline lookup yields CDR1 SGHDT and CDR2 YYEEEE. This CDR3 contains 15 residues. This CDR3 is CASSLLSSGRSEQYV. In DNA, the CDR3 is TGTGCCAGCAGCTTGTTGTCTAGCGGGAGATCCGAGCAGTACGTC.

V is TRBV27 and J is TRBJ2-1, with TRBD2 matching 13 bases. The CDR3 spans 17 residues. Germline CDR1 MNHEY, CDR2 SMNVEV (reference sequence). After removal of 6 bases from V and 7 bases from J, the junction contained 12 bases not matched to a gene. CDR3 sequence reads: CASSPPTSGRGRNEQFF. As DNA, the CDR3 is TGTGCCAGCAGCCCGCCAACTAGCGGGAGGGGGCGGAATGAGCAGTTCTTC.

This clone came up once. The chain recombines TRBV5-4 with TRBJ2-3; 11 nucleotides line up with TRBD2. Trimming took 2 bases from V and 4 from J; bases not matched to a gene: 6. Germline loops: CDR1 SGHNT, CDR2 YYREEE (reference sequence). The CDR3 is made up of 16 amino acids. The chain's CDR3 is CASSFRLAGGPDTQYF. CDR3 bases: TGTGCCAGCAGCTTTCGCCTAGCGGGAGGACCAGATACGCAGTATTTT.

The chain combines TRBV4-1 with TRBJ1-2; 7 bases fit TRBD1. J lost 8 bases, V lost 3 bases, and 12 bases had no gene match. Germline V CDR1 and CDR2: MGHRA, YSYEKL. The CDR3 spans 15 residues. The CDR3 protein is CASSQATTGQRGYTF. The CDR3 coding sequence is TGCGCCAGCAGCCAGGCTACTACGGGACAGCGAGGCTACACCTTC.

This clone appeared a single time. J is TRBJ1-3 and V is TRBV5-4, with a tentative D call TRBD1 (6 bases). CDR3 size: 15 residues. Germline CDR1 and CDR2: SGHNT and YYREEE (reference sequence). Trimming cost V 0 bases and J 2 bases, with 9 bases left between them. CDR3 amino acids: CASSLGRTAGNTIYF. The CDR3 coding sequence is TGTGCCAGCAGCTTGGGGCGGACAGCTGGAAACACCATATATTTT.

This clone was seen more than once but under ten times. V is TRBV6-5 and J is TRBJ2-6; D is undetermined. Germline assignment: CDR1 MNHEY and CDR2 SVGAGI. This CDR3 comprises 15 residues. The V and J ends lost 0 bases and 0 bases respectively, with 3 bases between them. CDR3 DNA: TGTGCCAGCAGTTACTCGTACTCTGGGGCCAACGTCCTGACTTTC. Protein sequence: CASSYSYSGANVLTF.

The chain uses TRBV30 and TRBJ2-7; 7 bases are a match to TRBD1. CDR3 length equals 13 residues. V was clipped by 2 bases and J by 4 bases; unmatched bases: 5. Germline lookup yields CDR1 GTSNPN and CDR2 SVGIG (reference sequence). The CDR3 spells CAWSRDRTYEQYF. CDR3 nucleotide sequence: TGTGCCTGGAGTCGGGACAGAACTTACGAGCAGTACTTC.